This T cell receptor (beta chain) came from a study of blood T cell repertoires in COVID-19. Across the study: Donors in the United States, Italy and Spain gave samples during acute or convalescent COVID-19. The analysed material was cDNA or gDNA that came from T cells, B-cell-depleted T cells, or PBMCs.

V was shortened by 0 bases and J by 0 bases, with 7 bases between the two germline ends. CDR1 and CDR2 from the germline V gene are SGHRS and YFSETQ. This CDR3 region has 16 residues. Authors' analysis steps: For nucleated cells, counts were estimated from reference gene primer amplification. TCRdb keeps only in-frame clones here, not all; method: immunoSEQ multiplex PCR. For V, J and clone size, that table is used; D and trimming come from the DNA. The profile covers about 37,000 clones, with approximately 88% appearing a single time and around 5.7% taken by the ten largest. V and J are TRBV5-1 and TRBJ2-6, with no clear D. This TCR was sampled from a human donor in a cohort sampled during active COVID-19. The sample consisted of peripheral blood. Written as DNA, the CDR3 is TGCGCCAGCAGCTTGGTGGCAGACTCTGGGGCCAACGTCCTGACTTTC. Translating it yields CASSLVADSGANVLTF.